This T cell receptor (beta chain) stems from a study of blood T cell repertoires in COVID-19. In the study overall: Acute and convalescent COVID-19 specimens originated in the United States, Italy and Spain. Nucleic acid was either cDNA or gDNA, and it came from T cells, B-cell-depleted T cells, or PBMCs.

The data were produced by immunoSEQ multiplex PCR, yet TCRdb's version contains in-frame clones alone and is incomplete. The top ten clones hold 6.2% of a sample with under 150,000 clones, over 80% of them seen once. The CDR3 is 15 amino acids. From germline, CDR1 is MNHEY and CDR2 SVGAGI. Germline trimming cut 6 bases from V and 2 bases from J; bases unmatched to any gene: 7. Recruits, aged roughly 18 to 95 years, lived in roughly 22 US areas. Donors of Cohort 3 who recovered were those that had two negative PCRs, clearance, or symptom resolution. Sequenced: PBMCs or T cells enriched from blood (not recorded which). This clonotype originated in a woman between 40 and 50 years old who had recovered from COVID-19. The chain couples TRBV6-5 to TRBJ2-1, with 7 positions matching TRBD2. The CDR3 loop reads CASRGTSDPYNEQFF. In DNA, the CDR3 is TGTGCCAGCAGGGGAACTAGCGACCCCTACAATGAGCAGTTCTTC.